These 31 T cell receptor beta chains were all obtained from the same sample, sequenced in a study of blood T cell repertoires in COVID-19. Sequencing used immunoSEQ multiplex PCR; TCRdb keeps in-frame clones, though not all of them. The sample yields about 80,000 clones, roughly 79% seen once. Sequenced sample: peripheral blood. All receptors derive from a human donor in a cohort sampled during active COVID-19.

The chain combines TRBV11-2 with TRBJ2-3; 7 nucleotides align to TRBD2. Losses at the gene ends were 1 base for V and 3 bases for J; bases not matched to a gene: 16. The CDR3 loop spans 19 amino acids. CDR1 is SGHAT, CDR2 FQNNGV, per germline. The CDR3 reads CASSLVPSMGRERTDTQYF. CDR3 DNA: TGTGCCAGCAGCTTAGTGCCATCTATGGGGCGGGAGAGAACAGATACGCAGTATTTT.

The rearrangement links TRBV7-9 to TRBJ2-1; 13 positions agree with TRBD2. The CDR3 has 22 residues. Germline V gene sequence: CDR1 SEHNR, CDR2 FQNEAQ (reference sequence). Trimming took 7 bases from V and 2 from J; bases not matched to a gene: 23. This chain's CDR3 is CASTKGLAGPPLARITYNEQFF. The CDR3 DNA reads TGTGCCAGCACCAAGGGACTAGCGGGGCCCCCTCTAGCCCGAATCACCTACAATGAGCAGTTCTTC.

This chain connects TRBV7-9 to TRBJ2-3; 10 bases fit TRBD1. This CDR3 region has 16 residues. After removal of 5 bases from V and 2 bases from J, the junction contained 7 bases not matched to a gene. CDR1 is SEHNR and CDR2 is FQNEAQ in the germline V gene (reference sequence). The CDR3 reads CASSRKTGGHTDTQYF. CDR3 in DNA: TGTGCCAGCAGCCGAAAGACAGGGGGCCACACAGATACGCAGTATTTT.

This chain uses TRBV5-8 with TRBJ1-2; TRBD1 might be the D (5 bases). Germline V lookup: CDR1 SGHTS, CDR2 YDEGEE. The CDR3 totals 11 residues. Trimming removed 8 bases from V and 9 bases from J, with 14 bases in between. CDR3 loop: CASPQGRSYTF. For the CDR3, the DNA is TGTGCCAGTCCCCAGGGTCGGAGCTACACCTTC.

The CDR3 region has the DNA TGTGCCAGCAGTGTCTCGGGGGGAGTAGAGTATGGCTACACCTTC. It translates to CASSVSGGVEYGYTF. This chain joins TRBV7-3 and TRBJ1-2; maybe TRBD1 (5 bases). Trimming pared 6 bases from V and 5 bases from J, leaving 19 bases between. Germline V lookup: CDR1 SGHTA, CDR2 FQGTGA. The CDR3 has 15 residues.

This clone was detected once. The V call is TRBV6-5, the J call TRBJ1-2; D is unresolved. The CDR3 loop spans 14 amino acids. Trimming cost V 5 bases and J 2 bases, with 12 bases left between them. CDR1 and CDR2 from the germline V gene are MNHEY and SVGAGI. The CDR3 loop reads CASSHPSGNYGYTF. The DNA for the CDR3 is TGTGCCAGCAGTCACCCCTCCGGGAACTATGGCTACACCTTC.

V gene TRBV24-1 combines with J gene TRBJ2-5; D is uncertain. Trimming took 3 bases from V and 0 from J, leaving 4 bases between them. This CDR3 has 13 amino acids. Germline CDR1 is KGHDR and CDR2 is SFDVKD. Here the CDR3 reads CATSDEYQETQYF. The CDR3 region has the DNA TGTGCCACCAGTGATGAGTACCAAGAGACCCAGTACTTC.

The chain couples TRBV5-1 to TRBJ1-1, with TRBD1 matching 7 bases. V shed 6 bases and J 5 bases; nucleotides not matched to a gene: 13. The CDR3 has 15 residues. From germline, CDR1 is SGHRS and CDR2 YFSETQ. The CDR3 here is CASTLEGGAYTEAFF. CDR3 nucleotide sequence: TGCGCCAGCACTTTGGAAGGGGGCGCTTATACTGAAGCTTTCTTT. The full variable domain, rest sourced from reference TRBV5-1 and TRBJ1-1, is KAGVTQTPRYLIKTRGQQVTLSCSPISGHRSVSWYQQTPGQGLQFLFEYFSETQRNKGNFPGRFSGRQFSNSRSEMNVSTLELGDSALYLCASTLEGGAYTEAFFGQGTRLTVV.

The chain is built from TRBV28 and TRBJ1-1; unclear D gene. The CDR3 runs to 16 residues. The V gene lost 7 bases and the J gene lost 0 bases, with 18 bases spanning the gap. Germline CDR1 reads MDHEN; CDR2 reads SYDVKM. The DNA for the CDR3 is TGTGCCAGCACCCCTATGGGCAGGATTATGAACACTGAAGCTTTCTTT. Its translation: CASTPMGRIMNTEAFF.

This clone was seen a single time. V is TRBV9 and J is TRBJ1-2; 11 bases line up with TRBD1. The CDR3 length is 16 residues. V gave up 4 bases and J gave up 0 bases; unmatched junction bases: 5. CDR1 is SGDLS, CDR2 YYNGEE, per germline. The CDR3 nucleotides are TGTGCCAGCAGCCCTGGGACAGGGGGGACTAACTATGGCTACACCTTC. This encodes CASSPGTGGTNYGYTF. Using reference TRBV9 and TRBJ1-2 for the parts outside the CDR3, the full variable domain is DSGVTQTPKHLITATGQRVTLRCSPRSGDLSVYWYQQSLDQGLQFLIQYYNGEERAKGNILERFSAQQFPDLHSELNLSSLELGDSALYFCASSPGTGGTNYGYTFGSGTRLTVV.

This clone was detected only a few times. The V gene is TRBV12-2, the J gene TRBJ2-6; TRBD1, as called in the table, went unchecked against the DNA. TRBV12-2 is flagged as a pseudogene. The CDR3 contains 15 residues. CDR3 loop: CASRWRDRTPNVLTF. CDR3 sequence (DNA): TGTGCAAGTCGCTGGAGAGACAGGACCCCCAACGTCCTGACTTTC.

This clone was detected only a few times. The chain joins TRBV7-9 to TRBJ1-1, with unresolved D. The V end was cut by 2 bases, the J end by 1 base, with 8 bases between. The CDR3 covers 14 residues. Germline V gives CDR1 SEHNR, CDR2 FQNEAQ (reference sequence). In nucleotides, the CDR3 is TGTGCCAGCAGCTTAATTGGGCCGAACACTGAAGCTTTCTTT. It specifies CASSLIGPNTEAFF.

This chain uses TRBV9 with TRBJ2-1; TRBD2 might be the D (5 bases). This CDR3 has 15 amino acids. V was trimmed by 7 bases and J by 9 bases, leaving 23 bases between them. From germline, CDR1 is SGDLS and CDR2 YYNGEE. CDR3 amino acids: CASGETAAPEAEQFF. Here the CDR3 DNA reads TGTGCCAGCGGGGAAACAGCGGCACCTGAGGCTGAGCAGTTCTTC.

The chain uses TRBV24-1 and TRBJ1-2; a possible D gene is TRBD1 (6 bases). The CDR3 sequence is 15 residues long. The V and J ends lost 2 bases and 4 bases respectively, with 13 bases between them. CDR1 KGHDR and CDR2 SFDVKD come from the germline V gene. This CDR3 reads CATSDSRTDGYGYTF. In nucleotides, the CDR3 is TGTGCCACCAGTGATTCAAGGACAGACGGCTATGGCTACACCTTC.

The CDR3 here is CSVTRETQYF. The CDR3 DNA reads TGCAGCGTTACTCGGGAGACCCAGTACTTC. The chain links TRBV29-1 to TRBJ2-5; unclear D gene. Trimming took off 5 bases at V and 5 bases at J, with 6 bases between the two ends. This CDR3 comprises 10 residues. CDR1 SQVTM and CDR2 ANQGSEA come from the germline V gene.

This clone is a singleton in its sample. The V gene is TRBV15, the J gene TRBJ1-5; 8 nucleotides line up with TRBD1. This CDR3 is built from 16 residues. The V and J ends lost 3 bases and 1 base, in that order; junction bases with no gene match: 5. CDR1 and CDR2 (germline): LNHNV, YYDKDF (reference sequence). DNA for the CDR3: TGTGCCACCAGCAGGGTAACAGGGGGGAGCAATCAGCCCCAGCATTTT. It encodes CATSRVTGGSNQPQHF.

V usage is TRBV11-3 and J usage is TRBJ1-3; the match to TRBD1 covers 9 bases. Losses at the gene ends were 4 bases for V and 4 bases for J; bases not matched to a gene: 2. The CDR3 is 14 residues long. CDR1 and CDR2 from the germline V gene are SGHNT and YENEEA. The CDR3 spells CASSYRGQGNTIYF. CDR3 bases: TGTGCCAGCAGCTACAGGGGGCAAGGAAACACCATATATTTT.

CDR3 amino acids: CASSTDRASSYNEQFF. The CDR3 DNA sequence: TGCGCCAGCAGCACCGACAGGGCGAGCTCCTACAATGAGCAGTTCTTC. The rearrangement uses TRBV5-1 and TRBJ2-1; 7 bases are a match to TRBD1. V shed 4 bases, J shed 0 bases, and the junction held 7 bases outside the gene matches. The germline gives CDR1 SGHRS, CDR2 YFSETQ. The CDR3 length is 16 residues. Looking up the rest from reference TRBV5-1 and TRBJ2-1 gives the full variable domain: KAGVTQTPRYLIKTRGQQVTLSCSPISGHRSVSWYQQTPGQGLQFLFEYFSETQRNKGNFPGRFSGRQFSNSRSEMNVSTLELGDSALYLCASSTDRASSYNEQFFGPGTRLTVL.

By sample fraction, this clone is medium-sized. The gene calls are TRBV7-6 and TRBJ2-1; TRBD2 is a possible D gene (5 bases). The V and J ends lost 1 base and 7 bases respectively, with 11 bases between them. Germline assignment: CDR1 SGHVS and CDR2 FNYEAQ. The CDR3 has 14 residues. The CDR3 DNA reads TGTGCCAGCAGCTTAGGGTGGACTGGGAATGAGCAGTTCTTC. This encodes CASSLGWTGNEQFF.

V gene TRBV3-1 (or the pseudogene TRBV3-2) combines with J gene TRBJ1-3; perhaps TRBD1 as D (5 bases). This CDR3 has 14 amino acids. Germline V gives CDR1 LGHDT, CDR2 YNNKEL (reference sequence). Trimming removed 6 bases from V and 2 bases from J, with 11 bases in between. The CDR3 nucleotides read TGTGCCAGCAGACCCAGGGTCCCTGGAAACACCATATATTTT. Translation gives CASRPRVPGNTIYF.

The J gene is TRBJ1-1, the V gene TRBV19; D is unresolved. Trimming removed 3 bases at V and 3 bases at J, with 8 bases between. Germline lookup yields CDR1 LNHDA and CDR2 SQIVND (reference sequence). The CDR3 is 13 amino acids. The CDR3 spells CASSIRQDTEAFF. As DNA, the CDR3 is TGTGCCAGTAGTATTCGACAAGACACTGAAGCTTTCTTT.

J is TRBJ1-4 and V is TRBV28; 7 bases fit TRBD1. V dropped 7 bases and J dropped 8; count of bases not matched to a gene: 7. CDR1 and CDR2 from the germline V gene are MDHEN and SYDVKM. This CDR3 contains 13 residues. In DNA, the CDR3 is TGTGCCAGCAATTCCGACAGGGAAGAAAAACTGTTTTTT. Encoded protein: CASNSDREEKLFF.

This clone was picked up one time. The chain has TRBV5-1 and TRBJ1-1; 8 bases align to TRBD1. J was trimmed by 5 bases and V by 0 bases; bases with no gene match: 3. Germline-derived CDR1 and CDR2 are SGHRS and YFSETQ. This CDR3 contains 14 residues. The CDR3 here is CASSLEGQETEAFF. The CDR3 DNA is TGCGCCAGCAGCTTGGAGGGACAGGAAACTGAAGCTTTCTTT.

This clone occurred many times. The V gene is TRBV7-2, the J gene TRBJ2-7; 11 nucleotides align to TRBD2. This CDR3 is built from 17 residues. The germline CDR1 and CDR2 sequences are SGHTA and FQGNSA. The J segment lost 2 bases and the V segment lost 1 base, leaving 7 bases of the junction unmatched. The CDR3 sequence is CASSLGLAGGPPYEQYF. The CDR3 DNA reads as TGTGCCAGCAGCTTAGGTCTAGCGGGGGGCCCACCCTACGAGCAGTACTTC.

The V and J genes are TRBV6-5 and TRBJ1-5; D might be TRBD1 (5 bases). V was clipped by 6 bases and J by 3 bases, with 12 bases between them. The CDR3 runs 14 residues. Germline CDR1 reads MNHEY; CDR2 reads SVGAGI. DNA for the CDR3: TGTGCCAGCAGGAGAGCGGGGGTCAATCAGCCCCAGCATTTT. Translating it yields CASRRAGVNQPQHF.

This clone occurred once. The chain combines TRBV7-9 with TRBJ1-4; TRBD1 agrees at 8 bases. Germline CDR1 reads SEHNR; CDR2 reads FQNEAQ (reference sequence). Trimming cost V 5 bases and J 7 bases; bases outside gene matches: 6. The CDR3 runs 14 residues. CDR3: CASSPVQGAEKLFF. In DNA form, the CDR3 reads TGTGCCAGCAGCCCTGTGCAGGGGGCTGAAAAACTGTTTTTT.

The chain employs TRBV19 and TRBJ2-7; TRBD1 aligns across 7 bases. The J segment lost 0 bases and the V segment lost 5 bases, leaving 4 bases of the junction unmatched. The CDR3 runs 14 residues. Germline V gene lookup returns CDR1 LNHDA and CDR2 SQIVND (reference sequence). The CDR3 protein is CASSLTGNSYEQYV. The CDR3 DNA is TGTGCCAGTAGTCTGACAGGGAACTCCTACGAGCAGTACGTC.

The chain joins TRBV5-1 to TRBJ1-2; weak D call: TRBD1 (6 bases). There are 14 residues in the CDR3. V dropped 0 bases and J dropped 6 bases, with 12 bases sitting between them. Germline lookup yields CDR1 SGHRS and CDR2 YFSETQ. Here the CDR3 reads CASSLVAGAHGYTF. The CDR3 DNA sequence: TGCGCCAGCAGCTTGGTCGCGGGGGCGCATGGCTACACCTTC.

The CDR3 loop is CASSLYSGTSNEQFF. DNA of the CDR3: TGTGCCAGCAGCTTATATTCCGGGACTTCAAATGAGCAGTTCTTC. The gene calls are TRBV7-2 and TRBJ2-1, with a weak D call TRBD2 (6 bases). With 2 bases removed from V and 7 bases from J, the gap between germline ends came to 15 bases. Per germline, CDR1 SGHTA and CDR2 FQGNSA. The CDR3 loop spans 15 amino acids.

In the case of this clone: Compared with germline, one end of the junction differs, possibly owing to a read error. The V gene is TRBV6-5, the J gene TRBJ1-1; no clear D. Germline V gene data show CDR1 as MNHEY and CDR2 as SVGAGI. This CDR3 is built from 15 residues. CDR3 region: CASSYSGSLNTEAFF. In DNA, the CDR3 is TGTGCCAGCAGCTACTCGGGCAGTCTGAACACTGAAGCTTTCTTT.

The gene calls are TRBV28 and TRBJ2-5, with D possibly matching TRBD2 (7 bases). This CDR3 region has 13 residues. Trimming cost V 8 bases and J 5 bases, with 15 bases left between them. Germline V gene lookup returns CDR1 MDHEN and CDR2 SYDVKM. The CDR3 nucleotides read TGTGCCAGCGGGTGGGGGGGGCTGGAGACCCAGTACTTC. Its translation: CASGWGGLETQYF.